What follows is one T cell receptor (beta chain) and its context. What it binds is unknown. PCR was performed using 60 Vbeta and 13 Jbeta primers. Sequencing used immunoSEQ multiplex PCR; TCRdb keeps in-frame clones, though not all of them. Of around 170,000 clones in the sample, approximately 78% were seen once. The data derive from a study of cytomegalovirus exposure and HLA in healthy donors. General observations from the study: Later findings reportedly placed an Asian-associated ancestry cluster below the roughly 660-donor mean for N-insertions.

CDR1 is SNHLY and CDR2 is FYNNEI in the germline V gene. The CDR3 length is 18 residues. Trimming stripped 7 bases from V and 6 bases from J, with 27 bases between. The chain is built from TRBV2 and TRBJ1-4, with D possibly being TRBD1 (5 bases). Material: PBMCs. The TCR comes from a woman aged 18-35 years in good health and CMV-seronegative. The CDR3 region is CASKGVGLTVALDEKLFF. CDR3 DNA sequence: TGTGCCAGCAAGGGCGTGGGACTGACGGTCGCACTGGATGAAAAACTGTTTTTT.